The 24 T cell receptor beta chains listed next were all sequenced from one sample in a study of Ad26.COV2.S vaccination and SARS-CoV-2 variants. Clones were sequenced by immunoSEQ multiplex PCR, and TCRdb holds only the in-frame ones, with some missing. The sample records about 350,000 clones, about nine tenths being singletons. Noted treatment: roughly 20 received Ad26.COV2.S at low or high dose, single or two shots; a few received placebo; per-sample allocation not given. Sampling happened 63 days after the first vaccine or placebo injection. The sample consisted of peripheral blood, taken in a trial of Ad26.COV2.S vaccine versus placebo. These receptors were taken from a person aged 18-60 years who received the Ad26.COV2.S COVID-19 vaccine or a placebo.

The gene calls are TRBV4-3 and TRBJ1-1; TRBD1 matches at 9 bases. J was trimmed by 0 bases and V by 3 bases; bases with no gene match: 8. This CDR3 has 17 amino acids. CDR1 and CDR2 (germline): LGHNA, YSLEER. CDR3 loop: CASSQGDRELLNTEAFF. DNA of the CDR3: TGCGCCAGCAGCCAGGGGGACAGGGAGCTGCTGAACACTGAAGCTTTCTTT.

The chain is built from TRBV30 and TRBJ1-4; D unclear. The CDR3 length is 11 residues. Germline CDR1 and CDR2: GTSNPN and SVGIG (reference sequence). Deletions cut 4 bases from V and 6 bases from J, with 6 bases between. The CDR3 protein is CAWKYDEKLFF. CDR3 in DNA: TGTGCCTGGAAGTACGATGAAAAACTGTTTTTT.

This chain connects TRBV2 to TRBJ2-7; TRBD1 aligns across 10 bases. The CDR3 runs to 13 residues. Germline V CDR1 and CDR2: SNHLY, FYNNEI. Losses at the gene ends were 7 bases for V and 4 bases for J; bases not matched to a gene: 4. CDR3 DNA: TGTGCCAGCACGGGACAGGGGTTATACGAGCAGTACTTC. Residues: CASTGQGLYEQYF.

This clone was seen ten or more times. The chain carries TRBV11-3 and TRBJ2-1; 8 bases agree with TRBD2. Trimming took 0 bases from V and 5 from J; bases not matched to a gene: 6. CDR3 length equals 16 residues. Per the germline V gene, CDR1 is SGHNT and CDR2 is YENEEA. The CDR3 coding sequence is TGTGCCAGCAGCTTAGACGGCCGGGGGGGAGACAATGAGCAGTTCTTC. Its protein is CASSLDGRGGDNEQFF.

The chain links TRBV5-1 to TRBJ1-1; possibly TRBD1 for D (5 bases). CDR1 and CDR2 from the germline V gene are SGHRS and YFSETQ. The CDR3 contains 16 residues. Deletions cut 0 bases from V and 3 bases from J, with 15 bases between. The CDR3 nucleotides read TGCGCCAGCAGCTTGGCCGGGAGAGGGGTGGACACTGAAGCTTTCTTT. It specifies CASSLAGRGVDTEAFF.

The rearrangement links TRBV4-3 to TRBJ1-2; possibly TRBD1 for D (5 bases). The CDR3 length is 13 residues. V was trimmed by 1 base and J by 4 bases, leaving 7 bases between them. Germline-derived CDR1 and CDR2 are LGHNA and YSLEER. DNA of the CDR3: TGCGCCAGCAGCCAAGTGGGACTCTATGGCTACACCTTC. It translates to CASSQVGLYGYTF.

The chain links TRBV6-5 to TRBJ1-2, with 10 bases fitting TRBD1. The CDR3 length is 14 residues. V shed 5 bases and J 8 bases; nucleotides not matched to a gene: 8. Germline CDR1 and CDR2: MNHEY and SVGAGI. CDR3 loop: CASSSGQGGIGYTF. Written as DNA, the CDR3 is TGTGCCAGCAGTAGCGGACAGGGGGGTATAGGCTACACCTTC.

This sequence joins TRBV5-6 and TRBJ1-1; no reliable D call. The germline V gene encodes CDR1 SGHDT and CDR2 YYEEEE. Trimming removed 0 bases at V and 2 bases at J, with 8 bases between. The CDR3 runs 14 residues. CDR3 nucleotides: TGTGCCAGCAGCTTGGGCAGAAAAAACACTGAAGCTTTCTTT. Amino acids: CASSLGRKNTEAFF.

The chain combines TRBV12-5 with TRBJ1-1; 8 nucleotides match TRBD1. Germline V CDR1 and CDR2: LGHNT, FRNRAP. The CDR3 length is 14 residues. V lost 6 bases, J lost 2 bases, and 5 bases stayed unmatched. CDR3 protein: CASGPDRGNTEAFF. DNA of the CDR3: TGTGCTAGTGGCCCAGACAGGGGCAACACTGAAGCTTTCTTT.

The chain joins TRBV29-1 to TRBJ2-3; 13 bases map to TRBD2. The junction had 2 bases not matched to a gene; V was cut back by 3 bases and J by 5 bases. The length of the CDR3 is 14 residues. In germline, CDR1 is SQVTM, CDR2 ANQGSEA. DNA of the CDR3: TGCAGCGTTGACGGACTAGCGGGGGAAGATACGCAGTATTTT. It yields the protein CSVDGLAGEDTQYF.

The rearrangement uses TRBV5-1 and TRBJ2-3; weak D call: TRBD2 (7 bases). CDR3 size: 15 residues. Germline loops: CDR1 SGHRS, CDR2 YFSETQ. Trimming removed 2 bases from V and 2 bases from J, with 12 bases in between. This CDR3 reads CASSLGGADTDTQYF. The CDR3 coding sequence is TGCGCCAGCAGCTTAGGGGGGGCGGACACAGATACGCAGTATTTT. Using reference TRBV5-1 and TRBJ2-3 for the parts outside the CDR3, the full variable domain is KAGVTQTPRYLIKTRGQQVTLSCSPISGHRSVSWYQQTPGQGLQFLFEYFSETQRNKGNFPGRFSGRQFSNSRSEMNVSTLELGDSALYLCASSLGGADTDTQYFGPGTRLTVL.

This sequence joins TRBV4-2 and TRBJ2-7; D not certain. V lost 3 bases, J lost 3 bases, and 3 bases lay in between. There are 11 residues in the CDR3. The V gene's germline CDR1 is LGHNA and CDR2 YNFKEQ. The CDR3 spells CASSQNYEQYF. The CDR3 DNA reads TGTGCCAGCAGCCAGAACTACGAGCAGTACTTC.

This chain's CDR3 is CASTEQIMNTEAFF. The CDR3 DNA reads TGTGCCAGCACGGAACAGATAATGAACACTGAAGCTTTCTTT. The rearrangement uses TRBV2 and TRBJ1-1, with D unclear. V lost 7 bases and J lost 0, with 12 bases in between. The germline gives CDR1 SNHLY, CDR2 FYNNEI. The CDR3 has 14 amino acids.

The chain recombines TRBV30 with TRBJ2-7, with 10 positions matching TRBD2. Germline V gives CDR1 GTSNPN, CDR2 SVGIG (reference sequence). With V trimmed by 4 bases and J by 3 bases, 6 bases remained unmatched. The CDR3 runs 14 residues. The DNA of the CDR3 is TGTGCCTGGAAGATAGCGGGGGGATTCTACGAGCAGTACTTC. Protein sequence: CAWKIAGGFYEQYF.

V usage is TRBV19 and J usage is TRBJ1-4; 7 bases align to TRBD1. This CDR3 region has 15 residues. The junction had 7 bases not matched to a gene; V was cut back by 4 bases and J by 5 bases. The germline gives CDR1 LNHDA, CDR2 SQIVND (reference sequence). CDR3 region: CASSTVTGKNEKLFF. CDR3 bases: TGTGCCAGTAGTACCGTGACAGGGAAGAATGAAAAACTGTTTTTT. Full variable domain (missing parts from reference TRBV19 and TRBJ1-4): DGGITQSPKYLFRKEGQNVTLSCEQNLNHDAMYWYRQDPGQGLRLIYYSQIVNDFQKGDIAEGYSVSREKKESFPLTVTSAQKNPTAFYLCASSTVTGKNEKLFFGSGTQLSVL.

The CDR3, as DNA: TGTGCCAGCAGCTTGGGAGTTGACAGGACCTATGGCTACACCTTC. Amino acid sequence: CASSLGVDRTYGYTF. This chain connects TRBV5-5 to TRBJ1-2, with a possible D match to TRBD1 (6 bases). V was clipped by 0 bases and J by 4 bases, with 13 bases between them. CDR1 is SGHKS and CDR2 is YYEKEE in the germline V gene (reference sequence). CDR3 length: 15 amino acids.

CDR3 loop: CASSHRGEDEKLFF. The CDR3 DNA reads TGTGCCAGTAGTCACAGGGGGGAGGATGAAAAACTGTTTTTT. V is TRBV19 and J is TRBJ1-4, with TRBD1 matching 8 bases. Germline-derived CDR1 and CDR2 are LNHDA and SQIVND (reference sequence). This CDR3 comprises 14 residues. V lost 5 bases, J lost 6 bases, and 5 bases stayed unmatched.

The V call is TRBV6-5, the J call TRBJ1-2; no definite D call. CDR3 length: 13 residues. The germline V gene encodes CDR1 MNHEY and CDR2 SVGAGI. V gave up 5 bases and J gave up 1 base, with 8 bases separating them. The CDR3 DNA reads TGTGCCAGCAGTCAAACAGATAACTATGGCTACACCTTC. It specifies CASSQTDNYGYTF.

This chain links TRBV6-4 with TRBJ2-7; 7 bases fit TRBD1. Germline-derived CDR1 and CDR2 are MRHNA and SNTAGT. Trimming at V came to 10 bases and at J to 6 bases, leaving 6 bases not matched to a gene. The CDR3 spans 11 residues. CDR3 sequence: CATSAGGEQYF. In nucleotides, the CDR3 is TGTGCCACCTCGGCAGGGGGCGAGCAGTACTTC.

The chain employs TRBV5-1 and TRBJ1-4; 10 bases align to TRBD1. The CDR3 contains 15 residues. J was trimmed by 7 bases and V by 1 base; bases with no gene match: 4. In germline, CDR1 is SGHRS, CDR2 YFSETQ. The CDR3 nucleotides read TGCGCCAGCAGCTTGACGGGACAGGGGATTGAAAAACTGTTTTTT. It yields the protein CASSLTGQGIEKLFF.

V gene TRBV5-1 combines with J gene TRBJ2-1; weak D call: TRBD1 (5 bases). The ends were cut back, 0 bases at V and 8 bases at J, with 6 bases in the middle. The CDR3 is made up of 12 amino acids. In germline, CDR1 is SGHRS, CDR2 YFSETQ. CDR3 nucleotide sequence: TGCGCCAGCAGCTTGGTAGGGGATGAGCAGTTCTTC. The encoded protein is CASSLVGDEQFF.

The chain couples TRBV12-3 or TRBV12-4 to TRBJ1-1; no definite D call. CDR3 size: 13 residues. Between the trimmed V and J ends, which lost 5 bases and 0 bases, there was a span of 7 bases. For the CDR3, the DNA is TGTGCCAGCAGTAACGGACTGAACACTGAAGCTTTCTTT. Its translation: CASSNGLNTEAFF.

CDR3 residues: CASSLLGQGHEQYF. In DNA, the CDR3 is TGTGCCAGCAGTTTATTGGGACAGGGTCACGAGCAGTACTTC. The chain uses TRBV27 and TRBJ2-7, with 9 bases lining up with TRBD1. The germline V gene encodes CDR1 MNHEY and CDR2 SMNVEV (reference sequence). This CDR3 is 14 amino acids long. V lost 1 base to trimming and J lost 5 bases; unmatched junction nucleotides: 3.

V gene TRBV3-1 (or the pseudogene TRBV3-2) combines with J gene TRBJ1-1, with TRBD1 matching 7 bases. J lost 3 bases, V lost 4 bases, and 5 bases had no gene match. This CDR3 is 14 amino acids long. CDR1 is LGHDT and CDR2 is YNNKEL in the germline V gene (reference sequence). CDR3 protein: CASSPQGPYTEAFF. In nucleotides, the CDR3 is TGTGCCAGCAGCCCACAGGGGCCCTACACTGAAGCTTTCTTT.